Each of the 10 T cell receptor beta chains below was sequenced from the same sample in a study of T-cell memory formation after mild COVID-19. One entry per CDR3 protein results from TCRdb running MiXCR on the 5' RACE reads. The profile shows 70,000 to 100,000 distinct CDR3 sequences, approximately 16% of them singletons. What was sequenced was PBMCs or a T cell subset sorted from them (not recorded which). The receptors originated from a man in his late teens or twenties who had mild COVID-19 (a few samples of this study predate the infection). Cell type and time point are not known.

This clonotype was detected a few times. The chain links TRBV18 to TRBJ1-4; no firm D call. Germline V lookup: CDR1 KGHSH, CDR2 LQKENI. The V end was cut by 6 bases, the J end by 7 bases, with 21 bases between. This CDR3 region has 16 residues. CDR3 sequence: CASSSTTRLSGEKLFF. The CDR3 bases are TGTGCCAGCTCCTCGACTACACGGCTCTCCGGTGAAAAACTGTTTTTT.

In its sample, this clonotype was seen a few times. The chain combines TRBV6-5 with TRBJ2-5, with TRBD2 matching 9 bases. CDR3 size: 15 residues. Germline V lookup: CDR1 MNHEY, CDR2 SVGAGI. With 0 bases clipped from V and 5 bases from J, the junction kept 4 bases outside the gene matches. CDR3 in amino acids: CASSYSAGGQETQYF. CDR3 in DNA: TGTGCCAGCAGTTACTCAGCGGGGGGTCAGGAGACCCAGTACTTC.

The genes are TRBV7-8 and TRBJ2-3, with a tentative D call TRBD1 (5 bases). CDR3 size: 15 residues. Trimming cost V 1 base and J 6 bases, with 14 bases left between them. Germline assignment: CDR1 SGHVS and CDR2 FQNEAQ. As DNA, the CDR3 is TGTGCCAGCAGCTTAGGGCTCGACAGCAGGGATACGCAGTATTTT. Its protein product is CASSLGLDSRDTQYF.

This clonotype was counted many times. The chain uses TRBV7-9 and TRBJ2-5, with D maybe TRBD2 (5 bases). V lost 5 bases to trimming and J lost 4 bases, with 17 bases between them. The CDR3 spans 15 residues. CDR1 SEHNR and CDR2 FQNEAQ come from the germline V gene (reference sequence). The CDR3 is CASSALASRGETQYF. Written as DNA, the CDR3 is TGTGCCAGCAGCGCGCTAGCCTCCCGGGGAGAGACCCAGTACTTC.

In its sample, this clonotype was seen a few times. CDR3 protein: CASKVSYAYEQYF. For the CDR3, the DNA is TGCGCCAGCAAGGTTTCTTACGCTTACGAGCAGTACTTC. This rearrangement joins TRBV5-1 to TRBJ2-7; D unresolved. Germline-derived CDR1 and CDR2 are SGHRS and YFSETQ. V was cut by 6 bases and J by 4 bases, with 14 bases left in between. This CDR3 contains 13 residues.

This clonotype was counted between two and nine times. This chain connects TRBV6-2 or TRBV6-3 to TRBJ2-1, with 13 bases identical to TRBD2. V lost 4 bases, J lost 0 bases, and 9 bases stayed unmatched. The V gene's germline CDR1 is MNHEY and CDR2 SVGEGT. The CDR3 runs to 19 residues. The CDR3 DNA is TGTGCCAGCAGTTTACAACGGACTAGCGGGGGCTACTCCTACAATGAGCAGTTCTTC. It translates to CASSLQRTSGGYSYNEQFF.

In its sample, this clonotype was seen many times. The CDR3 DNA sequence: TGTGCCAGCAGTCCCAGGGCAGGGAGGAATGAGCAGTTCTTC. This codes for CASSPRAGRNEQFF. The chain has TRBV11-1 and TRBJ2-1; D may be TRBD2 (6 bases). The V and J ends lost 6 bases and 7 bases respectively, with 16 bases between them. The CDR3 runs to 14 residues. Germline V gene lookup returns CDR1 SGHAT and CDR2 FQDESV (reference sequence).

This clonotype turned up a few times. The CDR3 here is CASRQGASAEAFF. CDR3 nucleotide sequence: TGTGCCAGCAGACAGGGGGCTTCGGCTGAAGCTTTCTTT. The chain links TRBV6-5 to TRBJ1-1; 9 bases are a match to TRBD1. The CDR3 runs to 13 residues. V shed 6 bases, J shed 6 bases, and the junction held 5 bases outside the gene matches. In germline, CDR1 is MNHEY, CDR2 SVGAGI.

DNA for the CDR3: TGTGCCAGCAGTACCCCCGGCAGTTCAGATTTCGAGGGCTACACCTTC. Its protein is CASSTPGSSDFEGYTF. The chain combines TRBV6-5 with TRBJ1-2; D not resolved. Trimming left V 5 bases short and J 8 bases short, with 24 bases between. Germline V gives CDR1 MNHEY, CDR2 SVGAGI. The CDR3 spans 16 residues.

The rearrangement joins TRBV30 to TRBJ2-7; unclear D gene. Per the germline V gene, CDR1 is GTSNPN and CDR2 is SVGIG (reference sequence). V was trimmed by 2 bases and J by 7 bases, leaving 9 bases between them. CDR3 length equals 11 residues. CDR3 bases: TGTGCCTGGAGTAGGGTGAGGGAGCAGTACTTC. This codes for CAWSRVREQYF.